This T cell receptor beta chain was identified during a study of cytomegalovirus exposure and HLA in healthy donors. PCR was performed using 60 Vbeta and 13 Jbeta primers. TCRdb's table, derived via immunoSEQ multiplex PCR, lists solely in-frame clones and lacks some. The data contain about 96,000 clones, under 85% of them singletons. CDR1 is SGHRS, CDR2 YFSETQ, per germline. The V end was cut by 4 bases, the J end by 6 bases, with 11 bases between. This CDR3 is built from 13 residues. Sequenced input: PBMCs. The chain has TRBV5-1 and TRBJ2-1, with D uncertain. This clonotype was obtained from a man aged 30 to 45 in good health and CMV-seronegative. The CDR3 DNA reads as TGCGCCAGCAGCATGCACCTAAGCAATGAGCAGTTCTTC. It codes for CASSMHLSNEQFF.